This TCR beta chain comes out of a study of PD-L1 blockade in urothelial cancer. Study summary: Males with bladder-origin urothelial cancer made up about 85% of the roughly 29 patients. Blood analysis took place 3 weeks (second dose) and 6 weeks after treatment start.

Study-wide results and limits: Survival was better when pretreatment blood TCR clonality fell below the median.

Time point denoted: pretreatment peripheral blood. This clone turned up a few times. The target antigen is unknown. Measured with immunoSEQ multiplex PCR; TCRdb has only the in-frame clones, and not every one. The sample consists of tens of thousands of clones, 81% of them appearing once. V lost 4 bases to trimming and J lost 4 bases; unmatched junction nucleotides: 6. CDR3 length equals 16 residues. Germline V gene data show CDR1 as SGHTA and CDR2 as FQGNSA. The source was PBMCs, collected around atezolizumab (anti-PD-L1) treatment. This sequence was found in a man aged 65-85 years with urothelial cancer. This rearrangement joins TRBV7-2 to TRBJ2-7; 14 bases are shared with TRBD2. The CDR3, as DNA: TGTGCCAGCAGCTCCCGGACTAGCGGGGGGCGATACGAGCAGTACTTC. It specifies CASSSRTSGGRYEQYF.